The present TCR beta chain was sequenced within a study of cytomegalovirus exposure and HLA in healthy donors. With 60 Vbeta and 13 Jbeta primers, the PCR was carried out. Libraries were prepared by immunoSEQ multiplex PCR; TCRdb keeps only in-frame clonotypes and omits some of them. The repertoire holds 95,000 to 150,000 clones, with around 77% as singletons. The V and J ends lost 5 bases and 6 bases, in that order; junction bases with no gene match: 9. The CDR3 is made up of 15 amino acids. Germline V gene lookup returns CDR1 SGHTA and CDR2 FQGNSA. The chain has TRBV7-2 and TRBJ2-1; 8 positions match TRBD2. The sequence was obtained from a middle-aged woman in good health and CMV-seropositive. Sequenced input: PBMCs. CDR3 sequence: CASSTNPTSVNEQFF. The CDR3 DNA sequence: TGTGCCAGCAGCACAAATCCGACTAGCGTCAATGAGCAGTTCTTC.